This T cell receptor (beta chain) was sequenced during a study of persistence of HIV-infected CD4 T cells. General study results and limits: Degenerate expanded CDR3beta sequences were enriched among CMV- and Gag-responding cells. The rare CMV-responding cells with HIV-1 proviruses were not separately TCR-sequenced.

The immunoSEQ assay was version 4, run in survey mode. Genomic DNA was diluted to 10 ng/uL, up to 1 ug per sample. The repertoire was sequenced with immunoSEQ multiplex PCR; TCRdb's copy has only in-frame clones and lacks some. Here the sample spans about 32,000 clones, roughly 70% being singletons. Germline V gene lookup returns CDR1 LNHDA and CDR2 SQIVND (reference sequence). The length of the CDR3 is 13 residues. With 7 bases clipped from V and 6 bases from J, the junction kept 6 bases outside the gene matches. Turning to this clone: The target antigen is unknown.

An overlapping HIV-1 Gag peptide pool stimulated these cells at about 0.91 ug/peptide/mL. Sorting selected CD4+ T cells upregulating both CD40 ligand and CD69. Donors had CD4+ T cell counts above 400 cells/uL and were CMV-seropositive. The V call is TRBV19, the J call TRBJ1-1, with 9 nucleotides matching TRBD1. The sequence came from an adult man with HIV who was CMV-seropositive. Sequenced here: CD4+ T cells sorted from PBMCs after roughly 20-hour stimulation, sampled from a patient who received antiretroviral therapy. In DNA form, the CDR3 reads TGTGCCAGTAAGGGACAGGGTCTAGCTGAAGCTTTCTTT. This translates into CASKGQGLAEAFF.